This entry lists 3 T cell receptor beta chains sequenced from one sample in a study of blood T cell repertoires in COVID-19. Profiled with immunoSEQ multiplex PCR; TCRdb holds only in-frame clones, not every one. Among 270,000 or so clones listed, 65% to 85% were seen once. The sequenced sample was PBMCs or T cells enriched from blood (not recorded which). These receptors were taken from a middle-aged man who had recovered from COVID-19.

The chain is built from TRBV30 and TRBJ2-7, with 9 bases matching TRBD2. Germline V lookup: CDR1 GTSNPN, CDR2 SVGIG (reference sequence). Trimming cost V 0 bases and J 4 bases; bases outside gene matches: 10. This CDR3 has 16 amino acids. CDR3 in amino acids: CAWSVRGGGAFYEQYF. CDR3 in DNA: TGTGCCTGGAGTGTACGTGGCGGGGGGGCCTTTTACGAGCAGTACTTC.

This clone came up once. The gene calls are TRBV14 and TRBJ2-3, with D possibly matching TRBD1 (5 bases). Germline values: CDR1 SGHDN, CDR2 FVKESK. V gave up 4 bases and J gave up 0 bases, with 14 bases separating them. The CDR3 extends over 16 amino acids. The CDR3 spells CASSRLGVISTDTQYF. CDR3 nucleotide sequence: TGTGCCAGCAGCCGTCTAGGGGTCATAAGCACAGATACGCAGTATTTT.

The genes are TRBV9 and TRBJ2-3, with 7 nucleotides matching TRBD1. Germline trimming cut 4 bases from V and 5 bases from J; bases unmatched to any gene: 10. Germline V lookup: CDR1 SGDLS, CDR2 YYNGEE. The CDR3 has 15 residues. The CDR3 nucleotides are TGTGCCAGCAGCCTCCGGGACAGTTCACAAGATACGCAGTATTTT. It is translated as CASSLRDSSQDTQYF.